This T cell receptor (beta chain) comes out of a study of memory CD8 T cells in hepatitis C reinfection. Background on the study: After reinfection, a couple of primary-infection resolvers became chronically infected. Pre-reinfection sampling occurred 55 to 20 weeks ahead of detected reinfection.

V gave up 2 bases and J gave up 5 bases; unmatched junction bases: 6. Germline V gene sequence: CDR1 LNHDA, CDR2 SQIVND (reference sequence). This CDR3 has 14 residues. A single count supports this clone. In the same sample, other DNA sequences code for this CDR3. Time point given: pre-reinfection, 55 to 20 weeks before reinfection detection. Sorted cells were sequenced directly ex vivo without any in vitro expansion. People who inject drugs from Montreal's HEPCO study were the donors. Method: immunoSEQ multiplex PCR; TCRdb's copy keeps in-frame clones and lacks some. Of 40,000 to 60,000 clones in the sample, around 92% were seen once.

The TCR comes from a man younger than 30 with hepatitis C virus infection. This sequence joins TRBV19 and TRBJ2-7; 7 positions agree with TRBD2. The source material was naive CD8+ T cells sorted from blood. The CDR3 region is CASSITGGKDEQYF. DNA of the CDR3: TGTGCCAGTAGTATAACGGGGGGAAAGGACGAGCAGTACTTC.